Shown below are 17 T cell receptor beta chains from a single sample sequenced in a study of shared clonotypes between healthy human individuals. Clones were read by immunoSEQ multiplex PCR, and TCRdb kept only the in-frame ones, dropping some. Of about 2.1 million clones listed, 85% to 95% are singletons. Cells designated naive CD8 were CD45RO-negative and were positively selected for CCR7, with terminally differentiated effector memory CD45RA+ cells excluded. The material sequenced was naive CD8+ T cells from PBMCs. The receptors here all came from a man between 18 and 35 years old in good health. Some clones in this sample may be carry-over from other donors' samples.

This chain connects TRBV5-4 to TRBJ1-1; D not resolved. Germline V gene sequence: CDR1 SGHNT, CDR2 YYREEE (reference sequence). The CDR3 contains 13 residues. Trimming shortened V by 4 bases and J by 1 base, and 8 bases separated the two germline ends. The CDR3 DNA is TGTGCCAGCAGCGTGACAACGAACACTGAAGCTTTCTTT. Translating gives CASSVTTNTEAFF.

The chain links TRBV28 to TRBJ2-7; 9 bases line up with TRBD1. Per the germline V gene, CDR1 is MDHEN and CDR2 is SYDVKM. This CDR3 spans 14 amino acids. V shed 5 bases, J shed 2 bases, and the junction held 4 bases outside the gene matches. CDR3 DNA: TGTGCCAGCAGTGAGACAGGGGGGACCTACGAGCAGTACTTC. Encoded protein: CASSETGGTYEQYF.

A single count supports this clone. The J gene is TRBJ2-7, the V gene TRBV27; 7 positions agree with TRBD1. Trimming at V came to 5 bases and at J to 5 bases, leaving 12 bases not matched to a gene. CDR3 length: 15 residues. Germline values: CDR1 MNHEY, CDR2 SMNVEV (reference sequence). The CDR3 bases are TGTGCCAGCAGTCCCCTTATCGGGGACAGAGACGAGCAGTACTTC. This codes for CASSPLIGDRDEQYF.

This clone was seen once. This sequence joins TRBV6-5 and TRBJ2-7, with TRBD1 matching 8 bases. The CDR3 runs 15 residues. Germline V gene lookup returns CDR1 MNHEY and CDR2 SVGAGI. Trimming removed 6 bases from V and 5 bases from J; junction bases left unmatched: 12. The CDR3 DNA follows: TGTGCCAGCAGAGAATTAACAGGGGGGCTGGACGAGCAGTACTTC. This codes for CASRELTGGLDEQYF.

The chain couples TRBV5-4 to TRBJ2-2; D not resolved. Germline CDR1 SGHNT, CDR2 YYREEE (reference sequence). The V end was cut by 3 bases, the J end by 5 bases, with 5 bases between. CDR3 length: 12 residues. CDR3 protein: CASSSRTGELFF. The CDR3 coding sequence is TGTGCCAGCAGCTCCCGTACCGGGGAGCTGTTTTTT.

This chain connects TRBV11-2 to TRBJ2-7; 15 bases are a match to TRBD2. V dropped 5 bases and J dropped 9; count of bases not matched to a gene: 14. Germline loops: CDR1 SGHAT, CDR2 FQNNGV. The CDR3 spans 17 residues. The CDR3 DNA reads TGTGCCAGCAGCCCGATTCGGACTAGCGGGAGGGCCCTCGGGCAGTACTTC. It translates to CASSPIRTSGRALGQYF.

The chain uses TRBV5-1 and TRBJ2-7; TRBD2 is a possible D gene (5 bases). The germline V gene has CDR1 SGHRS and CDR2 YFSETQ. CDR3 length: 16 residues. Trimming removed 7 bases at V and 4 bases at J, with 24 bases between. As DNA, the CDR3 is TGCGCCAGCCAATTACTACCCGGGAATTATAATTACGAGCAGTACTTC. Residues: CASQLLPGNYNYEQYF. Complete variable domain (other parts from reference TRBV5-1 and TRBJ2-7): KAGVTQTPRYLIKTRGQQVTLSCSPISGHRSVSWYQQTPGQGLQFLFEYFSETQRNKGNFPGRFSGRQFSNSRSEMNVSTLELGDSALYLCASQLLPGNYNYEQYFGPGTRLTVT.

Turning to this clone: In this CDR3 the conserved last residue, phenylalanine or tryptophan, is missing, so a read error is likely. The gene calls are TRBV4-1 and TRBJ1-1, with D unresolved. The germline V gene has CDR1 MGHRA and CDR2 YSYEKL. The CDR3 runs 13 residues. Trimming took 0 bases from V and 2 from J, leaving 4 bases between them. The DNA of the CDR3 is TGCGCCAGCAGCCAAGATTATAACACTGAAGCTTTCCTT. It yields the protein CASSQDYNTEAFL.

V gene TRBV4-2 combines with J gene TRBJ2-7, with D possibly being TRBD1 or TRBD2 (5 bases each). CDR3 size: 14 residues. The V end was cut by 4 bases, the J end by 2 bases, with 12 bases between. The germline V gene encodes CDR1 LGHNA and CDR2 YNFKEQ. The CDR3 here is CASSPRDAAYEQYF. The DNA of the CDR3 is TGTGCCAGCAGCCCAAGGGACGCTGCCTACGAGCAGTACTTC.

The gene calls are TRBV28 and TRBJ1-4; D is ambiguous. V was clipped by 3 bases and J by 7 bases, with 18 bases between them. The CDR3 totals 16 residues. Per the germline V gene, CDR1 is MDHEN and CDR2 is SYDVKM. CDR3 nucleotide sequence: TGTGCCAGCAGTTTCTCCGTCAACCCCTACGGTGAAAAACTGTTTTTT. Translation gives CASSFSVNPYGEKLFF.

The chain combines TRBV29-1 with TRBJ2-3; the D gene is possibly TRBD1 (5 bases). Germline V gene data show CDR1 as SQVTM and CDR2 as ANQGSEA. The V end lost 4 bases, the J end lost 0 bases, and 11 bases lay between the germline ends. CDR3 size: 14 residues. CDR3: CSVVGAASTDTQYF. Here the CDR3 DNA reads TGCAGCGTTGTTGGGGCGGCTAGCACAGATACGCAGTATTTT.

The rearrangement joins TRBV6-1 to TRBJ1-4, with 10 bases identical to TRBD1. Germline CDR1 is MNHNS and CDR2 is SASEGT. J lost 8 bases, V lost 3 bases, and 9 bases had no gene match. The CDR3 extends over 16 amino acids. Written as DNA, the CDR3 is TGTGCCAGCAGTGATGGGTGGGGGACAGGGGCCGAAAAACTGTTTTTT. Its protein is CASSDGWGTGAEKLFF.

This chain links TRBV4-1 with TRBJ2-7; D call uncertain. The V and J ends lost 0 bases and 1 base respectively, with 10 bases between them. The CDR3 runs 15 residues. Germline lookup yields CDR1 MGHRA and CDR2 YSYEKL. The DNA for the CDR3 is TGCGCCAGCAGCCAAGACCCGGGCGAGTCCTACGAGCAGTACTTC. Translated: CASSQDPGESYEQYF.

CDR3 region: CASSTMMRVAETQYF. In DNA form, the CDR3 reads TGTGCCAGCAGTACAATGATGAGAGTGGCAGAGACCCAGTACTTC. The chain joins TRBV28 to TRBJ2-5, with D unresolved. This CDR3 is built from 15 residues. Germline V gives CDR1 MDHEN, CDR2 SYDVKM. V was pared by 5 bases and J by 4 bases, with 17 bases between.

The chain links TRBV19 to TRBJ2-3, with D perhaps matching TRBD1 (6 bases). The CDR3 runs 14 residues. In germline, CDR1 is LNHDA, CDR2 SQIVND (reference sequence). Trimming stripped 4 bases from V and 0 bases from J, with 8 bases between. For the CDR3, the DNA is TGTGCCAGTAGTAGGGACACCAGCACAGATACGCAGTATTTT. Amino acid sequence: CASSRDTSTDTQYF.

The gene calls are TRBV9 and TRBJ2-2; TRBD2 aligns across 7 bases. The V gene's germline CDR1 is SGDLS and CDR2 YYNGEE. CDR3 length: 15 residues. The V segment lost 1 base and the J segment 4 bases; nucleotides outside the gene matches: 4. CDR3 amino acids: CASSVTSVGTGELFF. The CDR3 nucleotides read TGTGCCAGCAGCGTAACTAGCGTCGGCACCGGGGAGCTGTTTTTT.

The rearrangement uses TRBV4-1 and TRBJ2-3, with 12 bases lining up with TRBD2. The CDR3 consists of 16 residues. V was clipped by 1 base and J by 7 bases; unmatched bases: 6. The germline gives CDR1 MGHRA, CDR2 YSYEKL. The CDR3 reads CASSQATSGRSYTQYF. Written as DNA, the CDR3 is TGCGCCAGCAGCCAAGCGACTAGCGGGAGATCATATACGCAGTATTTT.